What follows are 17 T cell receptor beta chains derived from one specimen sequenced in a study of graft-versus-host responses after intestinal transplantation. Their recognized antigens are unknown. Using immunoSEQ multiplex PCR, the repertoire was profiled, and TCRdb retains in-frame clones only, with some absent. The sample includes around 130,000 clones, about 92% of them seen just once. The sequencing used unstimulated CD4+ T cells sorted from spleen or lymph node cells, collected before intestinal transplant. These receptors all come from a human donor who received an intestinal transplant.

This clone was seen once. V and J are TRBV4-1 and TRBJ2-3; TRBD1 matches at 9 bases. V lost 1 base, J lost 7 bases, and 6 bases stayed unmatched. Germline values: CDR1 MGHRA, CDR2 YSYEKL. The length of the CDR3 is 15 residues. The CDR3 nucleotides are TGCGCCAGCAGCCAAGGACAGGGGGGGCGATATACGCAGTATTTT. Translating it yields CASSQGQGGRYTQYF.

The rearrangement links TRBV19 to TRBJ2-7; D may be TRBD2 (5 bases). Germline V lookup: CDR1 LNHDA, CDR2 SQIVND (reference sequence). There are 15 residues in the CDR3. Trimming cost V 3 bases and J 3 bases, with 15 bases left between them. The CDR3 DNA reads TGTGCCAGTAGTATTCGCCACGAGGGCCGCTACGAGCAGTACTTC. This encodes CASSIRHEGRYEQYF.

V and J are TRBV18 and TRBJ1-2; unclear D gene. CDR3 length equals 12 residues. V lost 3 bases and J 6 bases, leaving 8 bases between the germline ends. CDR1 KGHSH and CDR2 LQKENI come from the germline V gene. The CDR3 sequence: CASSPKGNGYTF. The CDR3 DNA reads TGTGCCAGCTCACCTAAGGGAAATGGCTACACCTTC.

CDR3 DNA: TGTGCCAGCTCACGGGGAACAACCGAAATCTACGAGCAGTACTTC. This translates into CASSRGTTEIYEQYF. The chain is built from TRBV18 and TRBJ2-7; D is ambiguous. The CDR3 loop spans 15 amino acids. Between the trimmed V and J ends, which lost 4 bases and 3 bases, there was a span of 16 bases. Germline CDR1 reads KGHSH; CDR2 reads LQKENI.

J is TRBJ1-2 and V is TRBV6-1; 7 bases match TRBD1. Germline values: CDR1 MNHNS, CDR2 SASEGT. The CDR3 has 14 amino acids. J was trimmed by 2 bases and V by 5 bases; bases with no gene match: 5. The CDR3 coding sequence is TGTGCCAGCAGTCGACAGGGCTTAAACTATGGCTACACCTTC. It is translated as CASSRQGLNYGYTF.

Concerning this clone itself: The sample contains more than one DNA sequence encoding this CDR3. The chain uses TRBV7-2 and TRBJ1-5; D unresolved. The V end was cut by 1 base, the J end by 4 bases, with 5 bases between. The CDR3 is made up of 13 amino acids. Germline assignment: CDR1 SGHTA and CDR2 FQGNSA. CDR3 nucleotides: TGTGCCAGCAGCTTAGAGAGGAATCAGCCCCAGCATTTT. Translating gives CASSLERNQPQHF.

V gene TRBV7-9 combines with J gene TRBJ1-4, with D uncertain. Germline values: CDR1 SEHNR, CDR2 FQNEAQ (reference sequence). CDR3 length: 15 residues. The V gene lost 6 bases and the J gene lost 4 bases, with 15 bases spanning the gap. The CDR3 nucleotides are TGTGCCAGCAGGCCTCTGATGGCCGATAATGAAAAACTGTTTTTT. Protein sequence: CASRPLMADNEKLFF.

The CDR3 region has the DNA TGTGCCAGCAGTGAATTATCAGGGATGGCCAAAAACATTCAGTACTTC. Translated: CASSELSGMAKNIQYF. The chain has TRBV6-1 and TRBJ2-4; tentative D call: TRBD1 (5 bases). Trimming pared 2 bases from V and 1 base from J, leaving 12 bases between. This CDR3 contains 16 residues. Germline CDR1 MNHNS, CDR2 SASEGT.

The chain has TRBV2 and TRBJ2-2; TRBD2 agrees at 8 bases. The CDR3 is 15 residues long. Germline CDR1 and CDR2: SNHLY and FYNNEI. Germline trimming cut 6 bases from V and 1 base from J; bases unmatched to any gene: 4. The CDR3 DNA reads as TGTGCCAGCAGCCTGGGACTAGTGAACACCGGGGAGCTGTTTTTT. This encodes CASSLGLVNTGELFF. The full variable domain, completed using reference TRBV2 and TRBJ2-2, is EPEVTQTPSHQVTQMGQEVILRCVPISNHLYFYWYRQILGQKVEFLVSFYNNEISEKSEIFDDQFSVERPDGSNFTLKIRSTKLEDSAMYFCASSLGLVNTGELFFGEGSRLTVL.

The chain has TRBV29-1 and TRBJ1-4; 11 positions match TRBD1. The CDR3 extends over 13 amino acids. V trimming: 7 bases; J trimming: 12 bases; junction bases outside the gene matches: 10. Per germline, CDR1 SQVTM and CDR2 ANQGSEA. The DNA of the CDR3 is TGCAGCGGCGGACAGGGGGCGGCTGGGGAACTGTTTTTT. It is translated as CSGGQGAAGELFF. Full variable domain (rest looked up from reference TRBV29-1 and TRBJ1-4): SAVISQKPSRDICQRGTSLTIQCQVDSQVTMMFWYRQQPGQSLTLIATANQGSEATYESGFVIDKFPISRPNLTFSTLTVSNMSPEDSSIYLCSGGQGAAGELFFGSGTQLSVL.

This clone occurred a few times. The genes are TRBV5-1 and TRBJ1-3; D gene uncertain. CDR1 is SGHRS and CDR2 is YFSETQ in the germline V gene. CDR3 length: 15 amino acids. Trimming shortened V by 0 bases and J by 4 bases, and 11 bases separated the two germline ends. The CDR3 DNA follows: TGCGCCAGCAGCTTGGACGAGCCCGCCGGAAACACCATATATTTT. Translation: CASSLDEPAGNTIYF.

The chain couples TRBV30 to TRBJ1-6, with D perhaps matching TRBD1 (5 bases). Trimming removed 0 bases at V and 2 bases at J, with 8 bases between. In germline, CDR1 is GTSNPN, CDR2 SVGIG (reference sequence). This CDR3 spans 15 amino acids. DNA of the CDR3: TGTGCCTGGAGTGTTCTGGGACCCTATAATTCACCCCTCCACTTT. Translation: CAWSVLGPYNSPLHF.

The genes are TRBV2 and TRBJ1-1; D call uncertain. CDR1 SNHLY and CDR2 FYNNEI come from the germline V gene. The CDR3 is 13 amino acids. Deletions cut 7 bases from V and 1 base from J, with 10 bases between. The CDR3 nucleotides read TGTGCCAGCAAGGTGGGGTGGAACACTGAAGCTTTCTTT. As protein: CASKVGWNTEAFF.

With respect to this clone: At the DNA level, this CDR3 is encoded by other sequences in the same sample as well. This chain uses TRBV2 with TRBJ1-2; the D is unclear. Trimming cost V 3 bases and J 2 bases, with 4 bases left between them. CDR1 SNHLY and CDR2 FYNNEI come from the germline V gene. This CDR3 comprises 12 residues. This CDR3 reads CASSERNYGYTF. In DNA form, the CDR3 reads TGTGCCAGCAGTGAGCGCAACTATGGCTACACCTTC.

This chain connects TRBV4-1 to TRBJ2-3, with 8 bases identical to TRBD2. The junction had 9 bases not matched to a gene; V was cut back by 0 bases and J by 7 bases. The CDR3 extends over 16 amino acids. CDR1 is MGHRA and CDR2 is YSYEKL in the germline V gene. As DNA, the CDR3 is TGCGCCAGCAGCCAAGATCCCGGGACTAGACTCAATACGCAGTATTTT. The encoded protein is CASSQDPGTRLNTQYF.

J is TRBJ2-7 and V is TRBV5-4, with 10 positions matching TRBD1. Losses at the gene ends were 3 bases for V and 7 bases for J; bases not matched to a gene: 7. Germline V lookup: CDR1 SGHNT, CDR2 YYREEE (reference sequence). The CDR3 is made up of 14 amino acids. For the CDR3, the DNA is TGTGCCAGCAGCTCAGGGACAGGGGATCGAGAGCAGTACTTC. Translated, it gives CASSSGTGDREQYF. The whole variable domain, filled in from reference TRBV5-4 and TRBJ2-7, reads ETGVTQSPTHLIKTRGQQVTLRCSSQSGHNTVSWYQQALGQGPQFIFQYYREEENGRGNFPPRFSGLQFPNYSSELNVNALELDDSALYLCASSSGTGDREQYFGPGTRLTVT.

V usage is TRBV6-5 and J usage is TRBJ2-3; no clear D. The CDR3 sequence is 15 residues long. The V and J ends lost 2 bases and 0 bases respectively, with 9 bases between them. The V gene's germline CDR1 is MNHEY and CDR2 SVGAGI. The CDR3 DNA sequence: TGTGCCAGCAGTTACGTTCCTACTAGCACAGATACGCAGTATTTT. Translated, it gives CASSYVPTSTDTQYF.